The T cell receptor beta chain described here comes from a study of blood T cell repertoires in COVID-19. Across the whole study: Acute-phase and convalescent COVID-19 samples originated in the United States, Italy and Spain. Nucleic acid was either cDNA or gDNA, and it came from T cells, B-cell-depleted T cells, or PBMCs.

Seattle cases were enrolled at active infection and followed longitudinally. This CDR3 contains 14 residues. Germline CDR1 is SNHLY and CDR2 is FYNNEI. Trimming removed 8 bases from V and 4 bases from J, with 17 bases in between. Original handling: How many nucleated cells were present was estimated from reference gene primer amplification. Using immunoSEQ multiplex PCR, the repertoire was profiled, and TCRdb retains in-frame clones only, with some absent. The V and J calls and clone size come from that table; D and trimming were worked out from the DNA. The sample lists 110,000 or so clones; around 85% were seen once.

The chain has TRBV2 and TRBJ1-1; no definite D call. Sequences were obtained from peripheral blood. The clonotype originates from a woman aged 55 to 70 with COVID-19, enrolled during active disease. The CDR3 loop reads CASPGRREGTEAFF. In DNA, the CDR3 is TGTGCCAGCCCCGGTAGGAGGGAGGGCACTGAAGCTTTCTTT.